This T cell receptor (beta chain) appears in the sequencing data of a study of low-dose radiotherapy and immunotherapy resistance in tumors. Alpha and beta chains were covered, as first-strand cDNA relied on TRAV- and TRBV-specific primers. The TCRs were subjected to amplification over approximately 20 PCR cycles employing a constant-region primer in conjunction with a V-primer adapter. TCRdb reprocessed the reads with MiXCR, giving one entry per CDR3 protein. The sample has 85,000 to 95,000 distinct CDR3 sequences, approximately 22% seen once. The time point here: after trial treatment. The treatment is: LDRT plus nivolumab, ipilimumab, low-dose cyclophosphamide and aspirin (RACIN trial). There are many counts of this clonotype. Trimming took 6 bases from V and 2 from J, leaving 20 bases between them. Germline CDR1 reads MDHEN; CDR2 reads SYDVKM. The CDR3 has 16 residues.

The chain combines TRBV28 with TRBJ2-7; D might be TRBD1 (6 bases). The sample was PBMCs, taken after low-dose radiotherapy plus immunotherapy. The receptor's source is a female donor with ovarian cancer. Here the CDR3 reads CASSLGGRTDPYEQYF. CDR3 nucleotides: TGTGCCAGCAGCCTAGGAGGCCGGACAGACCCCTACGAGCAGTACTTC.